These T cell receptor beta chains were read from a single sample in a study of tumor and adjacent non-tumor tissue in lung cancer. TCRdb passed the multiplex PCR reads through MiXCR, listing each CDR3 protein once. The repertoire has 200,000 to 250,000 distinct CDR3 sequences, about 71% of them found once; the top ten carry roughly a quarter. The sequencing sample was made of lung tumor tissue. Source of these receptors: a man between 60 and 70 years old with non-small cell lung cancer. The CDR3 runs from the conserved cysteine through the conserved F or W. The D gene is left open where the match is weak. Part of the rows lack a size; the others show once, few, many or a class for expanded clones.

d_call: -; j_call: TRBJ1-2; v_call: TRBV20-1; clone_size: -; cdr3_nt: TGCAGTACTATGTCCAAGGGGTCGAATGGCTACACCTTC; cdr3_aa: CSTMSKGSNGYTF
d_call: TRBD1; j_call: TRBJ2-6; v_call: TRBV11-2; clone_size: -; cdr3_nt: TGTGCCAGCAGCTTAGTTCCAAGGGACAGGCTCTCTGGGGCCAACGTCCAGACTTTC; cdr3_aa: CASSLVPRDRLSGANVQTF
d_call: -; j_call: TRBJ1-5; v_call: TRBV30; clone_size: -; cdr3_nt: TGTGCCTGGACGAACAACCAGGGTGGTCAGCCCCAGCATTTT; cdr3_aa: CAWTNNQGGQPQHF
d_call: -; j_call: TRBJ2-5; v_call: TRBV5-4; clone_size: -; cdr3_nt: TGTGCCAGCAGCTCGGGGACCGGCGTAATAGAGACCCAGTACTTC; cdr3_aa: CASSSGTGVIETQYF
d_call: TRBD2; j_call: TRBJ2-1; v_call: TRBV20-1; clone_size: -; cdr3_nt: TGCAGTGCTAAAGATCTCACTAGCGGTGATGAGCAGTTCTTC; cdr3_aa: CSAKDLTSGDEQFF
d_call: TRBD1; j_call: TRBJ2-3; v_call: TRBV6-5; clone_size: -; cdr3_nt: TGTGTCTGCAGTTGGACAGGTTCGGGCACAGATACGCAGTATTTT; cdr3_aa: CVCSWTGSGTDTQYF
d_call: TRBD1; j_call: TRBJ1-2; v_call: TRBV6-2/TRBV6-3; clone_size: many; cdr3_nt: TGTGCCAGCAGAAGGACAGGGATAGGCTACACCTTC; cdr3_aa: CASRRTGIGYTF
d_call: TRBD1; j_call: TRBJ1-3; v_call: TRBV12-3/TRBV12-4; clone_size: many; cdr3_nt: TGTGCCAGCAGGACTCAGGGGGTGAGGGGTAAACTTTTTTCTGGAAACACCATATATTTT; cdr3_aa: CASRTQGVRGKLFSGNTIYF
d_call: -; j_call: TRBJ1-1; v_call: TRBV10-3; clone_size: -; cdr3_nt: TGTGCCATCAGTGAGTCGCCAGGTTTAAACACTGAAGCTGTCTTT; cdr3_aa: CAISESPGLNTEAVF
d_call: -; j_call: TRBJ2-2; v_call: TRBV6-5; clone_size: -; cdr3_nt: TGTGCCAGCAGTTACTCTATCGAGGGGTCTTATGCCGGGGAGCTGTTTTTT; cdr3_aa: CASSYSIEGSYAGELFF
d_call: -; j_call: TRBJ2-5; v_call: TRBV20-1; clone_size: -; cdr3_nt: TGCAGTGCTAGAGATCTAGGGGCAGCGAACCAAGAGACCCAGTACTTC; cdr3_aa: CSARDLGAANQETQYF
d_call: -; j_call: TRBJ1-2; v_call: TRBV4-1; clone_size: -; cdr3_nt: TGCGCCAGCAGCCAAGCCCTGGGGTCCACTAACTATGGCTACACCTTC; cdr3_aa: CASSQALGSTNYGYTF
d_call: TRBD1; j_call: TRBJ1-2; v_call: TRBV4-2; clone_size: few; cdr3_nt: TGTGCCAGCAGCCAAGAACGACAGGGGGCGGGAGGCTACACCTTC; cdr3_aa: CASSQERQGAGGYTF
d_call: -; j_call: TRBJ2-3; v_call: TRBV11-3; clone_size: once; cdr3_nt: TGTGCCGGCAGTTCAAGGCAGGAGACAGATACGCAGTATTTT; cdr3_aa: CAGSSRQETDTQYF
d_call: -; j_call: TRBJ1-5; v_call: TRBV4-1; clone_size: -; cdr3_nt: TGCGCCAGCAGCCAACAGACAGTCAATCAGCCCCAAAATTTT; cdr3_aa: CASSQQTVNQPQNF
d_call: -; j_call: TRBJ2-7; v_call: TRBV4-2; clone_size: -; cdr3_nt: TGTGCCAGCAGCCAAGGGGACACCCGGTTCGACGAGCAGTACTTC; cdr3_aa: CASSQGDTRFDEQYF
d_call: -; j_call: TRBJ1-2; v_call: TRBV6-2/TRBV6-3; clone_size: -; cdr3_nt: TGTGCCAGCAGTGGTACCGGGTCTAACTATGGCTACACCTTC; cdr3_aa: CASSGTGSNYGYTF
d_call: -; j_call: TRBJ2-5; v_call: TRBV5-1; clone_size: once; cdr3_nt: TGCGCGAGCAGCCGAGGACTGCAAAAGACCCAGTACTTC; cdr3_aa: CASSRGLQKTQYF
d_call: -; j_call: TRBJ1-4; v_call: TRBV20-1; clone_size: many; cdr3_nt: TGCAGTGCGAGGGGCGGGTTAAGGGAAAAACTGTTTTTT; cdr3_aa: CSARGGLREKLFF
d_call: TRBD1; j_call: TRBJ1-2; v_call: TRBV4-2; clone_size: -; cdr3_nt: TGTGCCAGCAACCAAGAACGACAGGGGGCGGGAGGCTACACCTTC; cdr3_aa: CASNQERQGAGGYTF
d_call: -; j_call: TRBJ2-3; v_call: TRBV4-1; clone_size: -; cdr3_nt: TGCGCCAGCACCCAAGACCGGAGTATAGATACGCAGTATTTT; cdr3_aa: CASTQDRSIDTQYF
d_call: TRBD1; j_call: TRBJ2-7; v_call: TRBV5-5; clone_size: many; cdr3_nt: TGTGCCAGCAGCTTAGGGGGCCCCCGGAGGAGGGAGCAGTACTTC; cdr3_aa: CASSLGGPRRREQYF
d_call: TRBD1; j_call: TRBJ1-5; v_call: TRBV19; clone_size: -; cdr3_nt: TGTGCCAGTAGTACCGGGACAGGGGGCCTTAGGGGCAATCAGCCCCAGCATTTT; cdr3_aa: CASSTGTGGLRGNQPQHF
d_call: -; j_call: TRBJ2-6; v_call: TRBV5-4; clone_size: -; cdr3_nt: TGTGCCACAGCGGTCGACAGTTTCTCTGGGGCCAACGTCCTGACTTTC; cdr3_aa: CATAVDSFSGANVLTF
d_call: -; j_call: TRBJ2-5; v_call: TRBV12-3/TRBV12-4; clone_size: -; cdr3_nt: TGTGCCAGCAGTTTCTCCTTCGGGGTGAGAGAGACCCAGTACTTC; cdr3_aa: CASSFSFGVRETQYF
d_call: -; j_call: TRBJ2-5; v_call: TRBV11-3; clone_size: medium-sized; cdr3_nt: TGTGCCAGCAGCTTAGGTACAGTACAAGAGACCCAGTACTTC; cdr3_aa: CASSLGTVQETQYF
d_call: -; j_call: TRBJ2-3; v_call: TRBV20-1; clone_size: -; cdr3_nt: TGCAGTGCTCTTGGGCGATTAGGGGGAACCACTCTAAATACGCAGTATTTT; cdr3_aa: CSALGRLGGTTLNTQYF
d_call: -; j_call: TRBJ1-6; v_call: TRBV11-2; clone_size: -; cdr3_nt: TGTGCCAGCAGCGCGGGGTGGCGGGGACCACCCCTCAATTTT; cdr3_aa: CASSAGWRGPPLNF
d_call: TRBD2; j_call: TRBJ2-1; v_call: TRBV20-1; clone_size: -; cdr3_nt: TGCAGTGCTAGTTCGGGACTAGCGGACAGGAACAATGAGCAGTTCTTC; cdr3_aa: CSASSGLADRNNEQFF
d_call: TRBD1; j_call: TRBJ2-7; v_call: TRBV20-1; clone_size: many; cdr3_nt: TGCAGTGCCGCCCCGGGACAGGGAACCTACGAGCAGTACTTC; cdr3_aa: CSAAPGQGTYEQYF
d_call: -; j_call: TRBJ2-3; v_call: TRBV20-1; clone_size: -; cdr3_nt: TGCAGTGCTAGCATGGGGGGCCTGTTAGAAGATACACAGTATTTT; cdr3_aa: CSASMGGLLEDTQYF
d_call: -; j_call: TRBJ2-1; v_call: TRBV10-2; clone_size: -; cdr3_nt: TGCGTCAGCAGTGTCCTAGCGAGTCTCTCCTACAATGAGCAGTTCTTC; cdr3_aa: CVSSVLASLSYNEQFF
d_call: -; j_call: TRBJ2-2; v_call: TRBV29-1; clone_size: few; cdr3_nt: TGCAGCGTTTATGGACCGGGAAACACCGGGGAGCTGTTTTTT; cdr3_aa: CSVYGPGNTGELFF
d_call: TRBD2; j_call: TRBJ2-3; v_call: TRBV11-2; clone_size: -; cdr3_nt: TGTGCCAGCAGCTTGGGACTAGCGGGGGGGACAGATAGACAGTTTTTT; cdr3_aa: CASSLGLAGGTDRQFF
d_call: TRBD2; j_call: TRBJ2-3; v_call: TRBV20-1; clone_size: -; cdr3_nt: TGCAGTGCCGCGGGGGTAGCGGACACAGATGCGGAGTATTTT; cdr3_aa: CSAAGVADTDAEYF
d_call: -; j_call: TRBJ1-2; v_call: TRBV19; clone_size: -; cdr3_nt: TGTGCCAGTAGTAGCCCGGACATGGGGCGCGTTGGCTACACCTTC; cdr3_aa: CASSSPDMGRVGYTF
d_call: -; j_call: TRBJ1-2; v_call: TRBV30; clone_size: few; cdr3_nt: TGTGCCTGGAGTGCCGGGACTCACTATAGCTACACCTTC; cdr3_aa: CAWSAGTHYSYTF
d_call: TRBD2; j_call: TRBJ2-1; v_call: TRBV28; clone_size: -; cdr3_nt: TGTGCCAGCAGTTTATCCGTGGCGGGAGGCGACAATGAGCAGTTCTTC; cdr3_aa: CASSLSVAGGDNEQFF
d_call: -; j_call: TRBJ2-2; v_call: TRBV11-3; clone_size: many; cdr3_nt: TGTGCCAGCAGCCGCGGTCCGGACCGGGAGCTGTTTTTT; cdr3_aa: CASSRGPDRELFF
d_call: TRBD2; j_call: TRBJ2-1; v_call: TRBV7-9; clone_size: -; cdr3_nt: TGTGCCAGCAGCCTAGCGGGAGGGGCCTACAATGAGCAGTTCTTC; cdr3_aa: CASSLAGGAYNEQFF
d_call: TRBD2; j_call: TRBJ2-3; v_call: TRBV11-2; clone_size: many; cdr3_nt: TGTGCCAGCAGCTTTGAACGGGGGGGCCGTAATACGCAGTATTTT; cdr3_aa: CASSFERGGRNTQYF
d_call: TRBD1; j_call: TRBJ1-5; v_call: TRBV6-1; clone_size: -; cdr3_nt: TGTGCCATCACTGAAGGGACAGGGGGCGATCAGCCCCAGCATTTT; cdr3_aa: CAITEGTGGDQPQHF